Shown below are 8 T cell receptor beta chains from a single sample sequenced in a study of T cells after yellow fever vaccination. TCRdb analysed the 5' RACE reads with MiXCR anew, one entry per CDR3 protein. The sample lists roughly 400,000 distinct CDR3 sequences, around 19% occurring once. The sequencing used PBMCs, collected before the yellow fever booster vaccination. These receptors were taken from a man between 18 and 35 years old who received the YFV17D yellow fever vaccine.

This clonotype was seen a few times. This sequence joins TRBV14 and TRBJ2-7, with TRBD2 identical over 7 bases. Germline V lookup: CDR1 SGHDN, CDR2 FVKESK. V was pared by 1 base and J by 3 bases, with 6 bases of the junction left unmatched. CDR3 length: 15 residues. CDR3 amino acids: CASSQVGGGGYEQYF. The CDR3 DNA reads TGTGCCAGCAGCCAAGTCGGCGGGGGAGGCTACGAGCAGTACTTC.

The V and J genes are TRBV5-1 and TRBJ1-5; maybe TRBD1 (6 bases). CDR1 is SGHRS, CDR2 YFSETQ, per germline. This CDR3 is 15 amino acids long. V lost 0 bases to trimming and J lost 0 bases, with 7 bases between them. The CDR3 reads CASSLEGDSNQPQHF. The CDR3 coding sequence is TGCGCCAGCAGCTTGGAGGGGGATAGCAATCAGCCCCAGCATTTT. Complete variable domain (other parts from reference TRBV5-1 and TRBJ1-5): KAGVTQTPRYLIKTRGQQVTLSCSPISGHRSVSWYQQTPGQGLQFLFEYFSETQRNKGNFPGRFSGRQFSNSRSEMNVSTLELGDSALYLCASSLEGDSNQPQHFGDGTRLSIL.

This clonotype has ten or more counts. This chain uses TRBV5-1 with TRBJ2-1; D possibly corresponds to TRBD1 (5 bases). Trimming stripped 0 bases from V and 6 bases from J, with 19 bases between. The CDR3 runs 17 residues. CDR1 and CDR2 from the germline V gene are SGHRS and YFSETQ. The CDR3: CASSLAARRGAGNEQFF. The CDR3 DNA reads TGCGCCAGCAGCTTGGCCGCGAGAAGGGGCGCTGGCAATGAGCAGTTCTTC.

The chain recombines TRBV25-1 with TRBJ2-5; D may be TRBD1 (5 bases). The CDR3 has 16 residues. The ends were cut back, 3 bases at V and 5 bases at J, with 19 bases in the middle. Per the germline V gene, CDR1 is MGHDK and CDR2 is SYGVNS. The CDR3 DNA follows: TGTGCCAGCAGTGAGCTAAAACAGGCGCTTTATGAGACCCAGTACTTC. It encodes CASSELKQALYETQYF.

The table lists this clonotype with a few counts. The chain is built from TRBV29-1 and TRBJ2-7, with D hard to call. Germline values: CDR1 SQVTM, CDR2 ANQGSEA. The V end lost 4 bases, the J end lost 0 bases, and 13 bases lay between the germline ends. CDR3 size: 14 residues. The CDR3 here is CSVVSRGFSYEQYF. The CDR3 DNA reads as TGCAGCGTTGTAAGTCGTGGGTTCTCCTACGAGCAGTACTTC.

The CDR3 spells CASSPKYPVPLQYV. In nucleotides, the CDR3 is TGTGCCAGCAGTCCCAAGTACCCCGTTCCGTTGCAGTACGTC. The V gene is TRBV28, the J gene TRBJ2-7; no clear D. The CDR3 runs 14 residues. With 5 bases removed from V and 9 bases from J, the gap between germline ends came to 20 bases. Germline lookup yields CDR1 MDHEN and CDR2 SYDVKM.

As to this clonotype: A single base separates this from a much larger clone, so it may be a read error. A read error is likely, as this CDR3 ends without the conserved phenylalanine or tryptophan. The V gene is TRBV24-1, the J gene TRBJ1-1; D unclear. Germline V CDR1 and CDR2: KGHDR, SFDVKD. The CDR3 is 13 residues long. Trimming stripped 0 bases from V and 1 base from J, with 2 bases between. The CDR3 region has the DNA TGTGCCACCAGTGATTTGGAGAACACTGAAGCTTTCCTT. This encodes CATSDLENTEAFL.

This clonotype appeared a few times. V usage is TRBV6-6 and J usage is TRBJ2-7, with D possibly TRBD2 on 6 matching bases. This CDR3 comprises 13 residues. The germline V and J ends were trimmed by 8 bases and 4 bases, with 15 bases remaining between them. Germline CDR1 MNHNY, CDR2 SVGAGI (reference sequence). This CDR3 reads CASLGLRGYEQYF. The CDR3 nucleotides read TGTGCCAGCCTTGGTTTGCGGGGATACGAGCAGTACTTC.